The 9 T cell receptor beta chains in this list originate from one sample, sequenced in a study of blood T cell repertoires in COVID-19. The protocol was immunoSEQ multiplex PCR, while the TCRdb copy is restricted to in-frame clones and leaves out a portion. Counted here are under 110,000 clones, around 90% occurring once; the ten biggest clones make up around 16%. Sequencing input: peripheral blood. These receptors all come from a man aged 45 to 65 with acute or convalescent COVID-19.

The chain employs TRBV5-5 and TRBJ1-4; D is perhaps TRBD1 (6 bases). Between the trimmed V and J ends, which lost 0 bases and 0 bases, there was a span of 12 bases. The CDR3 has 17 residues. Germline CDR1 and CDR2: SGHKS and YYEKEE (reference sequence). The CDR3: CASSLGQNRATNEKLFF. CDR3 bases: TGTGCCAGCAGCTTGGGGCAAAACAGGGCAACTAATGAAAAACTGTTTTTT.

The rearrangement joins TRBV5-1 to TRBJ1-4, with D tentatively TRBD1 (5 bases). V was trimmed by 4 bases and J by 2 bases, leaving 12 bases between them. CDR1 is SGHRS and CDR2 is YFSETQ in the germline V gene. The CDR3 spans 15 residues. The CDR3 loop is CASSTQGGTNEKLFF. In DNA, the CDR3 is TGCGCCAGCAGCACGCAGGGAGGGACTAATGAAAAACTGTTTTTT.

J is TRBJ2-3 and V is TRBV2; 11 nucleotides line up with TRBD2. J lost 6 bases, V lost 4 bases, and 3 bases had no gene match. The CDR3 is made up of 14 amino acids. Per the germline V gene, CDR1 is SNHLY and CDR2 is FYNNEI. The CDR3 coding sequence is TGTGCCAGCAGTGGACTAGCGGGGTACGATACGCAGTATTTT. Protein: CASSGLAGYDTQYF.

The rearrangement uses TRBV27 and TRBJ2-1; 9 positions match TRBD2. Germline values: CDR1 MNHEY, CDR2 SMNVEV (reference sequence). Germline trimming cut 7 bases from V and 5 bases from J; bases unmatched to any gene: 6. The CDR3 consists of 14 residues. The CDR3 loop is CASTQAGGNNEQFF. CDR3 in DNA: TGTGCCAGCACCCAAGCGGGGGGTAACAATGAGCAGTTCTTC.

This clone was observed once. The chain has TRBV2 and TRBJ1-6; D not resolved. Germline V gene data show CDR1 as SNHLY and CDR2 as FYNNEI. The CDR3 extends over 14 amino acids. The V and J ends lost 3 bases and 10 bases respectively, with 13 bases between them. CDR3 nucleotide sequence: TGTGCCAGCAGTGAGAACCTTCCGGGGTCACCCCTCCACTTT. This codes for CASSENLPGSPLHF.

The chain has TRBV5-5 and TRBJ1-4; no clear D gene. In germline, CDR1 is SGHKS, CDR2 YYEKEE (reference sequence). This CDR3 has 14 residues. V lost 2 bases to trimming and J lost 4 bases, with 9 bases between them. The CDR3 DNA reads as TGTGCCAGCAGCTTAGAACAACGTAATGAAAAACTGTTTTTT. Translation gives CASSLEQRNEKLFF. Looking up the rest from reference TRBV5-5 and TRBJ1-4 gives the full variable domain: DAGVTQSPTHLIKTRGQQVTLRCSPISGHKSVSWYQQVLGQGPQFIFQYYEKEERGRGNFPDRFSARQFPNYSSELNVNALLLGDSALYLCASSLEQRNEKLFFGSGTQLSVL.

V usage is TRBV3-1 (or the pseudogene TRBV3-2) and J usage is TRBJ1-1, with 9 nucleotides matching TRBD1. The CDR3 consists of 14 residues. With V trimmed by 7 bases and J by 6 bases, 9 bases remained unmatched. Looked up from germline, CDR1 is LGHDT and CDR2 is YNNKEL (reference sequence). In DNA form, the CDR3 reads TGTGCCAGCAAAGGGACAGGGAGGTTTGCTGAAGCTTTCTTT. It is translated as CASKGTGRFAEAFF.

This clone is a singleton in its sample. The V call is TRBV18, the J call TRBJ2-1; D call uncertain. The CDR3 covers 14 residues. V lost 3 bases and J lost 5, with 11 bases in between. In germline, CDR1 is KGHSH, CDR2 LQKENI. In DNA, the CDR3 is TGTGCCAGCTCACCCCCAGCGCCGAACAATGAGCAGTTCTTC. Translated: CASSPPAPNNEQFF.

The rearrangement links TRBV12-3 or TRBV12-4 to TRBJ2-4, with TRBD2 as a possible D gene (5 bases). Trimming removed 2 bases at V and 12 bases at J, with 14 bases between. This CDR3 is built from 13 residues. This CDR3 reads CASSLREGVAQYF. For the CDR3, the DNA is TGTGCCAGCAGTTTAAGAGAGGGAGTAGCTCAGTACTTC.